This T cell receptor beta chain was found in a study of OX40 agonist ivuxolimab in advanced cancers. The V end lost 1 base, the J end lost 4 bases, and 10 bases lay between the germline ends. The CDR3 length is 14 residues. Per the germline V gene, CDR1 is LNHNV and CDR2 is YYDKDF (reference sequence). Generated by immunoSEQ multiplex PCR, the TCRdb table keeps only in-frame clones and is missing some. The sample has about 69,000 clones; about 84% are singletons. The chain employs TRBV15 and TRBJ1-1; D gene unclear. This TCR derives from an adult with an advanced solid tumor such as melanoma, head and neck, liver or kidney cancer. Sequenced here: CD4+ or CD8+ T cells sorted from blood, sampled in a trial of the OX40 agonist ivuxolimab. Written as DNA, the CDR3 is TGTGCCACCAGCAGAGTGAGAGGGAGCACTGAAGCTTTCTTT. Its translation: CATSRVRGSTEAFF.